This T cell receptor beta chain comes out of a study of T cell responses to AZD1222 COVID-19 vaccine. Overall study findings and caveats: Donors skewed white British and female; clonal diversity was possibly underestimated. Spike-specific TCR breadth and depth grew following two AZD1222 doses.

The CDR3 runs 14 residues. In germline, CDR1 is SGHAT, CDR2 FQDESV (reference sequence). The V gene end was trimmed by 5 bases and the J gene end by 0 bases; junction bases not matched to a gene: 3. Sequenced by immunoSEQ multiplex PCR; TCRdb stores in-frame clones only, minus some. The repertoire holds about 180,000 clones, with approximately 86% as singletons. Notes on this clone: Its antigen is unidentified.

This rearrangement joins TRBV11-1 to TRBJ1-2; 7 bases fit TRBD1. This sequence originates from an adult in good health. The input for sequencing was peripheral blood, taken on day 0 of AZD1222 vaccination. The CDR3 region has the DNA TGTGCCAGCAGCCCGGACAGGCCTAACTATGGCTACACCTTC. Encoded protein: CASSPDRPNYGYTF.